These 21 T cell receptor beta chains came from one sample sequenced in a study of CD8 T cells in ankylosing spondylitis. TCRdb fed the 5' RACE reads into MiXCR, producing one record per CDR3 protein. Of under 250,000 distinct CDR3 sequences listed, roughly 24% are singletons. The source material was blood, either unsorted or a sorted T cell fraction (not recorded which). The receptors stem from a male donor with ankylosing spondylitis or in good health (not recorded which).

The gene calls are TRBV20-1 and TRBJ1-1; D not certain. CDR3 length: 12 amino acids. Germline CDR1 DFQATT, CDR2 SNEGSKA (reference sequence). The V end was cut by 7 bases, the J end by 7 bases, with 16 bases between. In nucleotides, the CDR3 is TGCAGTGTCGGACGGGTAAATGGTGAAGCTTTCTTT. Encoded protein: CSVGRVNGEAFF.

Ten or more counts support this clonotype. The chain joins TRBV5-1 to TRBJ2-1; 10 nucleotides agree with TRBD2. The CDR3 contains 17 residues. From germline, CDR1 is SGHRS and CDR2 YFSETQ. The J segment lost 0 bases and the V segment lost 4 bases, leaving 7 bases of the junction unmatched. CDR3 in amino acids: CASSKAGGEPSYNEQFF. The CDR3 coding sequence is TGCGCCAGCAGCAAAGCGGGAGGGGAGCCCTCCTACAATGAGCAGTTCTTC.

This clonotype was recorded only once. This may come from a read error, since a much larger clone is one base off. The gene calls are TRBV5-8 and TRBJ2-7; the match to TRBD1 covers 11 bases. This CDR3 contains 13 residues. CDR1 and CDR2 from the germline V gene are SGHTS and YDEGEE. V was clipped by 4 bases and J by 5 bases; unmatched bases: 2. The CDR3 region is CASSVDRGHEQYF. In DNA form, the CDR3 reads TGTGCCAGCAGCGTGGACAGGGGGCACGAGCAGTACTTC.

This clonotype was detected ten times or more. For the CDR3, the DNA is TGCGCCAGCAGCCCGGACAGTTACCCCTACGAGCAGTACTTC. Translating it yields CASSPDSYPYEQYF. The rearrangement links TRBV5-1 to TRBJ2-7, with D maybe TRBD1 (6 bases). Germline loops: CDR1 SGHRS, CDR2 YFSETQ. The CDR3 contains 14 residues. V lost 4 bases, J lost 2 bases, and 13 bases lay in between.

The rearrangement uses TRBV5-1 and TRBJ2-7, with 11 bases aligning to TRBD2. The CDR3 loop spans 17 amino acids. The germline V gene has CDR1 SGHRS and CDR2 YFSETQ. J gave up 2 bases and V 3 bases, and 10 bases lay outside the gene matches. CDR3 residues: CASSSGLAGQEAYEQYF. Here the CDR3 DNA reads TGCGCCAGCAGCTCAGGACTAGCGGGCCAGGAAGCCTACGAGCAGTACTTC.

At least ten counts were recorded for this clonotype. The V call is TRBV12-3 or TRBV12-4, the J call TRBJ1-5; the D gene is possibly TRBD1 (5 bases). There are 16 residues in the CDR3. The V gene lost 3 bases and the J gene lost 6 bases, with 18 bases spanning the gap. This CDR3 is CASSLDGHPPVQPQHF. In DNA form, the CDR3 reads TGTGCCAGCAGTTTGGATGGACACCCTCCAGTTCAGCCCCAGCATTTT.

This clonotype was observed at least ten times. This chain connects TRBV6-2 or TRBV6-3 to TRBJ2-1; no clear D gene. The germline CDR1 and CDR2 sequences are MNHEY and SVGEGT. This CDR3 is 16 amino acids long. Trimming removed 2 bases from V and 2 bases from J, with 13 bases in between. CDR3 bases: TGTGCCAGCAGTTACCGGACGGTTGAGCCCTACAATGAGCAGTTCTTC. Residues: CASSYRTVEPYNEQFF.

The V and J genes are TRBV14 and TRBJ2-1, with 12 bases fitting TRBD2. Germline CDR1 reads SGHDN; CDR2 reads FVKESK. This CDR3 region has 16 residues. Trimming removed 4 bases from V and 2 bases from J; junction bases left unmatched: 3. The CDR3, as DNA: TGTGCCAGCAGCCCTAGACTAGCGGGGGCCTACAATGAGCAGTTCTTC. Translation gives CASSPRLAGAYNEQFF.

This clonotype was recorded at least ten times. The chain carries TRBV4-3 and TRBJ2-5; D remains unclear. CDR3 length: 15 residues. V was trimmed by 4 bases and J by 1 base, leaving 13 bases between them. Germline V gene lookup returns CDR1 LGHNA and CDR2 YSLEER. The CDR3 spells CASSLTPNGQETQYF. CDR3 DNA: TGCGCCAGCAGCCTAACCCCCAACGGCCAAGAGACCCAGTACTTC.

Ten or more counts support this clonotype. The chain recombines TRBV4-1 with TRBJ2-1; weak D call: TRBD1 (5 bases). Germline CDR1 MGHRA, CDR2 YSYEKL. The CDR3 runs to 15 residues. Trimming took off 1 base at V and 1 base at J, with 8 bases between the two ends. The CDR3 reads CASSQGAGSYNEQFF. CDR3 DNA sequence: TGCGCCAGCAGCCAAGGTGCAGGGTCCTACAATGAGCAGTTCTTC.

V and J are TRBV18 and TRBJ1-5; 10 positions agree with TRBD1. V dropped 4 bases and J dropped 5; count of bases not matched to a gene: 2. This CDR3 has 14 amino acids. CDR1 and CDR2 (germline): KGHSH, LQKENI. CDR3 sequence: CASSRQGADQPQHF. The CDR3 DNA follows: TGTGCCAGCTCACGACAGGGGGCCGATCAGCCCCAGCATTTT. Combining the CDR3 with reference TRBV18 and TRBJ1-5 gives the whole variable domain NAGVMQNPRHLVRRRGQEARLRCSPMKGHSHVYWYRQLPEEGLKFMVYLQKENIIDESGMPKERFSAEFPKEGPSILRIQQVVRGDSAAYFCASSRQGADQPQHFGDGTRLSIL.

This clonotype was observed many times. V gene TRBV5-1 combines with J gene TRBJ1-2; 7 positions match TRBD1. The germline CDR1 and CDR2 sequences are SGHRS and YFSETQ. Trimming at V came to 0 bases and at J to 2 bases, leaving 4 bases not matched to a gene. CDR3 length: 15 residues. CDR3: CASSLGQGFNYGYTF. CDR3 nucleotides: TGCGCCAGCAGCTTGGGACAGGGATTCAACTATGGCTACACCTTC. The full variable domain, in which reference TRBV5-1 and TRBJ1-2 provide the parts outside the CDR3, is KAGVTQTPRYLIKTRGQQVTLSCSPISGHRSVSWYQQTPGQGLQFLFEYFSETQRNKGNFPGRFSGRQFSNSRSEMNVSTLELGDSALYLCASSLGQGFNYGYTFGSGTRLTVV.

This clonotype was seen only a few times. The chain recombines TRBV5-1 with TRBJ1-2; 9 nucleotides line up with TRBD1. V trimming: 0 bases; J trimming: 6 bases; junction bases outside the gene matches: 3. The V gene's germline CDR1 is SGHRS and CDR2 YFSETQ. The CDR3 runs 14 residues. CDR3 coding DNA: TGCGCCAGCAGCTTGGACAGGGGGCTGAATGGCTACACCTTC. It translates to CASSLDRGLNGYTF.

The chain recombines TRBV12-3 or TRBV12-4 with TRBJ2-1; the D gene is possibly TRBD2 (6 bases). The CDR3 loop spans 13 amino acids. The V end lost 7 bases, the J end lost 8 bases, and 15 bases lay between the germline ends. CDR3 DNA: TGTGCCAGCAATCCGGGACTTTCTGATGAGCAGTTCTTC. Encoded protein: CASNPGLSDEQFF.

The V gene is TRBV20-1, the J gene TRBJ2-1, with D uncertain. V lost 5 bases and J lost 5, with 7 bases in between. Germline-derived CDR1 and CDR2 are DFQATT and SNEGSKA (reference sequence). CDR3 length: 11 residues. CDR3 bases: TGCAGTGCTTATAGCAACAATGAGCAGTTCTTC. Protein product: CSAYSNNEQFF.

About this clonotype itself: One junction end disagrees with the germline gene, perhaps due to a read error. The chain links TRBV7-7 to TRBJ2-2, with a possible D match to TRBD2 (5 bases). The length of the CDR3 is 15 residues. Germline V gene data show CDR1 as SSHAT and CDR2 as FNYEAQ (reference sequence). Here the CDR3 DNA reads TGTGCTAGCAGCTTAGCGACGGGCCAGCCCGGGGAGCTGTTTTTT. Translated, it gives CASSLATGQPGELFF.

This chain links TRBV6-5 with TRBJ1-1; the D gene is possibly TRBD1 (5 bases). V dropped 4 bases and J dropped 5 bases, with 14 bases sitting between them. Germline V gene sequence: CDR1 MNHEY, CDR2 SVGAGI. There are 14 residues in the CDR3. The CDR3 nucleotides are TGTGCCAGCAGTTCCTCGGTCGGGGCGACTGAAGCTTTCTTT. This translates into CASSSSVGATEAFF.

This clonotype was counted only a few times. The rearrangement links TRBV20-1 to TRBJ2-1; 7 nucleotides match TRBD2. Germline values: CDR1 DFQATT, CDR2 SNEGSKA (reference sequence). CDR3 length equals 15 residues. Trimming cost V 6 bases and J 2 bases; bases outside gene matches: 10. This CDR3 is CSANKRGQTYNEQFF. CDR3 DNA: TGCAGTGCGAACAAGCGGGGTCAAACCTACAATGAGCAGTTCTTC.

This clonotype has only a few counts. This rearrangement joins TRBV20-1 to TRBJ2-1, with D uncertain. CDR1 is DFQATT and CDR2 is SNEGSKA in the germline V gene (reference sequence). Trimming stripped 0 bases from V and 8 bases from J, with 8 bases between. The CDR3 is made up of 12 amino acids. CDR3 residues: CSARDKVYEQFF. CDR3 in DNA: TGCAGTGCTAGAGATAAAGTTTATGAGCAGTTCTTC.

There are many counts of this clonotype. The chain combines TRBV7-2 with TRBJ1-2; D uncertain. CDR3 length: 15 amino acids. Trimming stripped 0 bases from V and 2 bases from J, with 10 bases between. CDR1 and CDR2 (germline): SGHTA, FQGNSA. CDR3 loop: CASSLARLSNYGYTF. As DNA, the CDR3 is TGTGCCAGCAGCTTAGCGAGGTTGTCGAACTATGGCTACACCTTC. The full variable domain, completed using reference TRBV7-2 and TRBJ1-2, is GAGVSQSPSNKVTEKGKDVELRCDPISGHTALYWYRQSLGQGLEFLIYFQGNSAPDKSGLPSDRFSAERTGGSVSTLTIQRTQQEDSAVYLCASSLARLSNYGYTFGSGTRLTVV.

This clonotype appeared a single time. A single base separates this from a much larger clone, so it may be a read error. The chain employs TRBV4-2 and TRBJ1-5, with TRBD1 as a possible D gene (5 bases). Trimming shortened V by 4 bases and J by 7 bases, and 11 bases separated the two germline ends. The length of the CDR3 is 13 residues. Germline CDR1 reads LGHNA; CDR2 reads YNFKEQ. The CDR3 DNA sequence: TGTGCCAGCAGCCGGGGGAGTGACCAGCCCCAGCATTTT. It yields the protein CASSRGSDQPQHF.